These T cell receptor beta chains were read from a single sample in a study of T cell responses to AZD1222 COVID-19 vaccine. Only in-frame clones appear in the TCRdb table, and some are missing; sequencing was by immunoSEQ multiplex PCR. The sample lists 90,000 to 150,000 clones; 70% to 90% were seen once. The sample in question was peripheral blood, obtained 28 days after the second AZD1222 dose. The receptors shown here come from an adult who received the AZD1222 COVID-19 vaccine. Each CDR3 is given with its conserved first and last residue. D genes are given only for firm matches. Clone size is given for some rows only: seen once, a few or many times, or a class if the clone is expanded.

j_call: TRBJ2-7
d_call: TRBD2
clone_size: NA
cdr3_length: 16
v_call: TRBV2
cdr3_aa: CASSELVAGGLGEQYF
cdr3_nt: TGTGCCAGCAGTGAACTTGTAGCGGGGGGGCTGGGCGAGCAGTACTTC

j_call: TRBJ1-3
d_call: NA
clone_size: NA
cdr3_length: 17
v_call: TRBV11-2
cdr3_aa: CASSLLWDRFSGNTIYF
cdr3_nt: TGTGCCAGCAGCTTATTATGGGACCGATTCTCTGGAAACACCATATATTTT

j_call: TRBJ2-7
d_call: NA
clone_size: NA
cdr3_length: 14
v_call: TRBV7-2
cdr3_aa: CASSQDRFSYEQYF
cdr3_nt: TGTGCCAGCAGCCAAGACAGGTTCTCCTACGAGCAGTACTTC

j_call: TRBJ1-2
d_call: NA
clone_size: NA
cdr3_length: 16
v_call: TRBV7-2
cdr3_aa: CASSKAGGGQNGGYTF
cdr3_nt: TGTGCCAGCAGCAAAGCTGGGGGGGGGCAAAACGGTGGCTACACCTTC

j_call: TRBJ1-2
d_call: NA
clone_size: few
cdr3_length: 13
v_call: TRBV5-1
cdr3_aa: CASSLDGIYGYTF
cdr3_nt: TGCGCCAGCAGCTTGGACGGGATCTATGGCTACACCTTC

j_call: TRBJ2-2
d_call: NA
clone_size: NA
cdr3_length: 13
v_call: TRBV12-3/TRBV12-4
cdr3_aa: CASRVTVTGELFF
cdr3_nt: TGTGCCAGCAGGGTAACAGTTACCGGGGAGCTGTTTTTT

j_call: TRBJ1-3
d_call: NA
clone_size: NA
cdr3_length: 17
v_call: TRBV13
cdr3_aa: CASRAGTDLFSGNTIYF
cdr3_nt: TGTGCCAGCAGGGCAGGGACGGACCTTTTCTCTGGAAACACCATATATTTT

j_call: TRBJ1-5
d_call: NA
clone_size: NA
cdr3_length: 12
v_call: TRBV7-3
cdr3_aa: CASSLMRQPQHF
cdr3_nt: TGTGCCAGCAGCTTAATGCGGCAGCCCCAGCATTTT

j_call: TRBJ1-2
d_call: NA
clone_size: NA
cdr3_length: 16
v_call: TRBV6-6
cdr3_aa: CASSYSTAGDNYGYTF
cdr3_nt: TGTGCCAGCAGTTACTCGACGGCAGGGGATAACTATGGCTACACCTTC

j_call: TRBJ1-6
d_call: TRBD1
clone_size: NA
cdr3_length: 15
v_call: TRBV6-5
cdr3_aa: CASRADRAYNSPLHF
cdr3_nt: TGTGCCAGCAGGGCTGACAGGGCCTATAATTCACCCCTCCACTTT

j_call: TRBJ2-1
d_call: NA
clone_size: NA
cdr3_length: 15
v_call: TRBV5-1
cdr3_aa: CASSFRAVSYNEQFF
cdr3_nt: TGCGCCAGCAGCTTTAGAGCGGTTTCCTACAATGAGCAGTTCTTC

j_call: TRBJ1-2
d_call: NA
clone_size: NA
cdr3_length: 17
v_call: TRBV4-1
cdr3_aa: CASSQVGRDPSGGGYTF
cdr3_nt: TGCGCCAGCAGCCAAGTCGGCAGGGACCCCTCTGGGGGTGGCTACACCTTC

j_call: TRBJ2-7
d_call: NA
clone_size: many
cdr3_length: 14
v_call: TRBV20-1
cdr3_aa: CSASWYRVFSEQYF
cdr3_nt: TGCAGTGCTAGTTGGTACAGGGTGTTTAGCGAGCAGTACTTC

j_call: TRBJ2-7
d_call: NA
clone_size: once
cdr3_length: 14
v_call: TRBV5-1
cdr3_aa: CASSFRRQDYEQYF
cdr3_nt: TGCGCCAGCAGCTTCCGTCGACAGGACTACGAGCAGTACTTC

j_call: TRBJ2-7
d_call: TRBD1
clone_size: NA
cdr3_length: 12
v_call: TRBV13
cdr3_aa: CASSLTGGEQYF
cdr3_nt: TGTGCCAGCAGCTTAACAGGGGGCGAGCAGTACTTC

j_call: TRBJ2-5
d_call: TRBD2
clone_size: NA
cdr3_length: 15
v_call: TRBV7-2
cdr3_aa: CASSSDSGSFPPKYF
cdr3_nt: TGTGCCAGCAGCTCTGATAGCGGGAGTTTCCCCCCTAAGTACTTC

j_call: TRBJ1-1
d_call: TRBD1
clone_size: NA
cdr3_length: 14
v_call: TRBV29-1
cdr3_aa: CSVWDRGSNTEAFF
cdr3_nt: TGCAGCGTCTGGGACAGGGGGTCGAACACTGAAGCTTTCTTT

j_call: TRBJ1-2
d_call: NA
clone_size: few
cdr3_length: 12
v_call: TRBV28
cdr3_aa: CASTPPGAGYTF
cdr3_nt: TGTGCCAGCACCCCGCCGGGCGCCGGCTACACCTTC

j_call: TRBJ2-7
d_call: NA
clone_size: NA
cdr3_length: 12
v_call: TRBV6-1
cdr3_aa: CASSELRNEQYF
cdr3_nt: TGTGCCAGCAGTGAATTGAGGAACGAGCAGTACTTC

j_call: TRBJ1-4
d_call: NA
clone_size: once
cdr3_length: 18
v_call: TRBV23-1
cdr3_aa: CASRPEYLGQSLNEKLFF
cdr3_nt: TGCGCCAGCAGACCGGAATATTTAGGACAGAGCCTTAATGAAAAACTGTTTTTT

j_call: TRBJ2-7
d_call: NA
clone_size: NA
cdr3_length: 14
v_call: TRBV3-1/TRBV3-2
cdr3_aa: CASSQEGGAYEQYF
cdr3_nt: TGTGCCAGCAGCCAAGAAGGTGGGGCCTACGAGCAGTACTTC

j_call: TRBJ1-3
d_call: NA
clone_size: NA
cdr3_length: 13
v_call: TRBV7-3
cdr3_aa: CASSFERGNTIYF
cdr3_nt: TGTGCCAGCAGCTTTGAGCGCGGAAACACCATATATTTT

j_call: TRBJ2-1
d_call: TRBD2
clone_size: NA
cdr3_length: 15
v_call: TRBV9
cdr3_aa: CASSVTSGRSYEQFF
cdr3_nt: TGTGCCAGCAGCGTGACTAGCGGGAGAAGCTATGAGCAGTTCTTC

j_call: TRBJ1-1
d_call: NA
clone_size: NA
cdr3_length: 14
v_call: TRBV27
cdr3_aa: CASSPQAGNTEAFF
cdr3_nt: TGTGCCAGCAGTCCCCAGGCAGGGAACACTGAAGCTTTCTTT

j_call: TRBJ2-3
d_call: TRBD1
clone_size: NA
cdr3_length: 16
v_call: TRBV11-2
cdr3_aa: CASSRGTGGSTDTQYF
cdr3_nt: TGTGCCAGCAGCCGAGGGACAGGGGGGAGCACAGATACGCAGTATTTT

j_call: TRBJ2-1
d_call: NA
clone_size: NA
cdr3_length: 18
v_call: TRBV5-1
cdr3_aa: CASSLDPSGPSSYNEQFF
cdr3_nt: TGCGCCAGCAGCTTGGACCCTAGTGGGCCAAGCTCCTACAATGAGCAGTTCTTC

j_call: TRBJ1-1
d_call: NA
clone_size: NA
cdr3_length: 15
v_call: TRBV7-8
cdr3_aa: CASSGPGRMNTEAFF
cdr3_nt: TGTGCCAGCAGCGGCCCTGGGAGAATGAACACTGAAGCTTTCTTT

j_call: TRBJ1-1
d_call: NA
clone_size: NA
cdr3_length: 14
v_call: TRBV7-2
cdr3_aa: CASSSGRLSTEAFF
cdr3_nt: TGTGCCAGCAGCTCGGGAAGGTTGAGCACTGAAGCTTTCTTT

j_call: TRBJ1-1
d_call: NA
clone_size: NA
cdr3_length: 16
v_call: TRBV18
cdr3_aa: CASSPPNRVRDTEAFF
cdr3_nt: TGTGCCAGCTCACCACCGAATAGGGTACGGGACACTGAAGCTTTCTTT

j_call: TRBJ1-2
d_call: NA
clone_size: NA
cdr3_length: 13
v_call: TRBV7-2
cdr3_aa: CASSFKPQGGYTF
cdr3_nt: TGTGCCAGCAGCTTTAAGCCGCAGGGTGGCTACACCTTC

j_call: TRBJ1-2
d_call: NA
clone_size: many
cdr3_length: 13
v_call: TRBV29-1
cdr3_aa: CSVERKTSQGYTF
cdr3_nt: TGCAGCGTTGAGAGAAAGACCAGTCAAGGCTACACCTTC

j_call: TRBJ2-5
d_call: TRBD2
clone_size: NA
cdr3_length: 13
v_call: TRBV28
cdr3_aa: CASRLAGQETQYF
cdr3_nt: TGTGCCAGCAGGCTAGCGGGTCAAGAGACCCAGTACTTC

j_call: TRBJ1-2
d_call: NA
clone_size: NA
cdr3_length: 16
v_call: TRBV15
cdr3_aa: CATSRDRFDVVWGYTF
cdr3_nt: TGTGCCACCAGCAGAGACCGATTTGATGTTGTCTGGGGCTACACCTTC

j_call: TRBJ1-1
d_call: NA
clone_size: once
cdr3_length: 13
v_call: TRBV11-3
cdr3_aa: CASSLVTGAVAFF
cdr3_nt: TGTGCCAGCAGCTTAGTTACGGGGGCAGTAGCTTTCTTT

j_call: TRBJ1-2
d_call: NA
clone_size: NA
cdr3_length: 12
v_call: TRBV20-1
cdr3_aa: CSASRENYGYTF
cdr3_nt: TGCAGTGCTAGTCGGGAAAACTATGGCTACACCTTC

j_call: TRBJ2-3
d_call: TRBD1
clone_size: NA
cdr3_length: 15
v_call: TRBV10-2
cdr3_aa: CASSEQGAGTDTQYF
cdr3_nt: TGCGCCAGCAGTGAGCAGGGGGCGGGCACAGATACGCAGTATTTT

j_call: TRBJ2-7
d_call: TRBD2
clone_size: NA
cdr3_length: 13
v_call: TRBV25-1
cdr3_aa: CASGRGDSYEQYF
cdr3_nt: TGTGCCAGCGGTCGGGGGGATTCCTACGAGCAGTACTTC

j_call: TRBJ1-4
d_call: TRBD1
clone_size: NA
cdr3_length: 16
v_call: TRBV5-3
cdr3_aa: CARSPTGRGCNEKLFF
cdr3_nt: TGTGCCAGAAGCCCGACAGGGAGAGGTTGTAATGAAAAACTGTTTTTT

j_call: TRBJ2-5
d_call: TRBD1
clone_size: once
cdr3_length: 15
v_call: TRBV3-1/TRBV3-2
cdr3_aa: CASSVGTGNRETQYF
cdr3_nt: TGTGCCAGCAGTGTAGGGACAGGGAATAGAGAGACCCAGTACTTC

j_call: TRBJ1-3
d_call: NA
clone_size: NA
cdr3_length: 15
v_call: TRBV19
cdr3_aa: CASSSDKGWGNTIYF
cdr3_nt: TGTGCCAGTAGTTCGGACAAGGGTTGGGGAAACACCATATATTTT

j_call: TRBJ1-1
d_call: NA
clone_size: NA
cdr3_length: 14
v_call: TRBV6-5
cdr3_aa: CASIPPRKNTEAFF
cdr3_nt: TGTGCCAGCATCCCCCCCCGGAAAAACACTGAAGCTTTCTTT

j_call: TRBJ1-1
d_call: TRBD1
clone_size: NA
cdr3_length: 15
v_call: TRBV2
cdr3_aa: CASSGTGGMNTEAFF
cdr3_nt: TGTGCCAGCAGTGGAACAGGGGGTATGAACACTGAAGCTTTCTTT

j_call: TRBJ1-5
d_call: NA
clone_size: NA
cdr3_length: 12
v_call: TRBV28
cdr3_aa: CASSLSDQPQHF
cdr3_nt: TGTGCCAGCAGTTTATCCGATCAGCCCCAGCATTTT

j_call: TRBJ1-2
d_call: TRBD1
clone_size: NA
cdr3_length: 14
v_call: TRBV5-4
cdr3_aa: CASNRDRLSGGYTF
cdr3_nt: TGTGCCAGCAACCGGGACAGGCTGAGCGGTGGCTACACCTTC

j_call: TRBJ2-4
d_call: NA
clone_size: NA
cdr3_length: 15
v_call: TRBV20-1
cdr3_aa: CSASEGVRPKNIQYF
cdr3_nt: TGCAGTGCTAGTGAGGGGGTTCGACCCAAAAACATTCAGTACTTC

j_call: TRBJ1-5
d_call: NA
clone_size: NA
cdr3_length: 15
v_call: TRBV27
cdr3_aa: CASSLSLYGNQPQHF
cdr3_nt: TGTGCCAGCAGTTTATCCCTTTATGGCAATCAGCCCCAGCATTTT

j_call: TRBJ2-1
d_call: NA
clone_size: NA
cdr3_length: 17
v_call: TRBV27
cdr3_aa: CASSSVSTMRRSNEQFF
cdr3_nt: TGTGCCAGCAGTTCCGTCTCGACTATGCGGAGAAGCAATGAGCAGTTCTTC

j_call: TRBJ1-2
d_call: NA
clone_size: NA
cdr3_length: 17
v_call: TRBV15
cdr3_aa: CATSRDGPTGPGDGYTF
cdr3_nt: TGTGCCACCAGCAGAGATGGACCAACAGGTCCAGGGGATGGCTACACCTTC

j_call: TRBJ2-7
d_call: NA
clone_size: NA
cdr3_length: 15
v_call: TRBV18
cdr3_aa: CASSPIVESSYEQYF
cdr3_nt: TGTGCCAGCTCACCCATCGTGGAGAGCTCCTACGAGCAGTACTTC

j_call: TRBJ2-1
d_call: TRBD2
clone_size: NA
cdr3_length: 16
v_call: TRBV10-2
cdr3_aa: CASSESALAAYNEQFF
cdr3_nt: TGCGCCAGCAGTGAGTCTGCCCTAGCGGCCTACAATGAGCAGTTCTTC

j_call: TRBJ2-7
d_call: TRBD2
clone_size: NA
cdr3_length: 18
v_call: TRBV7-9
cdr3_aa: CASSQTSGRQYPSYEQYF
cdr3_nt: TGTGCCAGCAGCCAGACTAGCGGGAGGCAATACCCCTCCTACGAGCAGTACTTC

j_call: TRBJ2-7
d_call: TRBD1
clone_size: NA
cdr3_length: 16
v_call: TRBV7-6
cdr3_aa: CASSSPQGQRTYEQYF
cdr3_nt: TGTGCCAGCAGCTCGCCCCAGGGACAGCGAACCTACGAGCAGTACTTC

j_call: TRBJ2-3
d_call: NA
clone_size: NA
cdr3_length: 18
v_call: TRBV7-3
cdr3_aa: CASSLTISREAATDTQYF
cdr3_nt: TGTGCCAGCAGCTTAACGATCTCCCGGGAAGCGGCCACAGATACGCAGTATTTT

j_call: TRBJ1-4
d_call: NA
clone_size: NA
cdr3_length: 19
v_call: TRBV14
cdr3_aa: CASSPEASLSVRGNEKLFF
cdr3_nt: TGTGCCAGCAGCCCCGAGGCCAGCCTCAGTGTTCGGGGTAACGAAAAACTGTTTTTT

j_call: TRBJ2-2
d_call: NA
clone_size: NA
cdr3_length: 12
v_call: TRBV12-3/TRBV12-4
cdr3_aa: CASSPTTGELFF
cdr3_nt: TGTGCCAGCAGTCCTACCACCGGGGAGCTGTTTTTT

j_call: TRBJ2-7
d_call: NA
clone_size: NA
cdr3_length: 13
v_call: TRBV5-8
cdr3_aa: CASSLLRTYEQYF
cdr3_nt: TGTGCCAGCAGCTTGCTGAGGACCTACGAGCAGTACTTC

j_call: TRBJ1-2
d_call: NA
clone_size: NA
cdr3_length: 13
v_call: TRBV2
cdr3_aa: CASSERNYLGYTF
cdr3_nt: TGTGCCAGCAGTGAGCGTAATTATCTTGGCTACACCTTC

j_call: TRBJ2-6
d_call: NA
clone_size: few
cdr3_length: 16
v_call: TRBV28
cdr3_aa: CASSFPQTGGANVLTF
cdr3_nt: TGTGCCAGCAGTTTTCCCCAGACCGGAGGGGCCAACGTCCTGACTTTC

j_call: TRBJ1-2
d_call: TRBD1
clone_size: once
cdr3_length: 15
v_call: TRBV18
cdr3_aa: CASSPSTGGDYGYTF
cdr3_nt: TGTGCCAGCTCACCATCGACAGGGGGCGACTATGGCTACACCTTC

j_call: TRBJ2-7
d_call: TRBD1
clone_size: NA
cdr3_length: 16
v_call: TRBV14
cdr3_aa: CASSHPGGDRAYEQYF
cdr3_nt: TGTGCCAGCAGCCACCCTGGAGGGGACAGGGCCTACGAGCAGTACTTC